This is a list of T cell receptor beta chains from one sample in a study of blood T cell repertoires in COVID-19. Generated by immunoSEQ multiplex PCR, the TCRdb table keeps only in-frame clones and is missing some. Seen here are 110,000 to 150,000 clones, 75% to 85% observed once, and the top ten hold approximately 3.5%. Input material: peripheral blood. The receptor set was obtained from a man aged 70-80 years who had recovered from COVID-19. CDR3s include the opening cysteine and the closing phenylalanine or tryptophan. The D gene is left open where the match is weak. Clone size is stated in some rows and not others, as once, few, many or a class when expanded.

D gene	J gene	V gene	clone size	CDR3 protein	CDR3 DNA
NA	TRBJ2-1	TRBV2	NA	CASSRGTVVEQFF	TGTGCCAGCAGCCGGGGAACTGTTGTGGAGCAGTTCTTC
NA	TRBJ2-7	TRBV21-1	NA	CASSHRDRVSYEQYF	TGTGCCAGCAGCCACCGGGACAGAGTCTCCTACGAGCAGTACTTC
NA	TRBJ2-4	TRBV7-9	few	CASSSPRTVKNIQYF	TGTGCCAGCAGCTCGCCCCGGACAGTCAAAAACATTCAGTACTTC
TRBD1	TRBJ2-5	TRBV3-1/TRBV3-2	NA	CASSPRDRIETQYF	TGTGCCAGCAGCCCACGGGACAGGATAGAGACCCAGTACTTC
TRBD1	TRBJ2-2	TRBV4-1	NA	CASSQVDREDGELFF	TGCGCCAGCAGCCAAGTAGACAGGGAAGACGGGGAGCTGTTTTTT
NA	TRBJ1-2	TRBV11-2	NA	CASSPTLDKARYGYTF	TGTGCCAGCAGCCCCACCCTGGACAAAGCTCGCTATGGCTACACCTTC
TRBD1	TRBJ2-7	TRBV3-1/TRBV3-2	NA	CASSRTTGTGHEQYF	TGTGCCAGCAGCCGAACTACCGGGACAGGGCACGAGCAGTACTTC
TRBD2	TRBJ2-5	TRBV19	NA	CASSTGLAGGETQYF	TGTGCCAGTAGTACCGGACTAGCGGGAGGAGAGACCCAGTACTTC
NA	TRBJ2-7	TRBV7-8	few	CASSLTFAGSYEQYF	TGTGCCAGCAGCTTAACATTTGCGGGATCCTACGAGCAGTACTTC
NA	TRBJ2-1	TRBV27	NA	CASSSRFGGQKYNEQFF	TGTGCCAGCAGCTCACGCTTCGGGGGGCAAAAGTACAATGAGCAGTTCTTC
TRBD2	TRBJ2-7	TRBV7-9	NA	CASSLKTSVTYEQYF	TGTGCCAGCAGCTTAAAGACTAGCGTCACCTACGAGCAGTACTTC
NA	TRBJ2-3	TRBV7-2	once	CASSSPAGHKGRADTQYF	TGTGCCAGCAGCTCCCCCGCGGGGCACAAGGGGCGGGCAGATACGCAGTATTTT
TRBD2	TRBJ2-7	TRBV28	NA	CASSSISGRDAYEQYF	TGTGCCAGCAGTTCTATTAGCGGGAGGGATGCCTACGAGCAGTACTTC
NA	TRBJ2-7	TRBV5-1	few	CASSLESPGAYEQYF	TGCGCCAGCAGCTTAGAAAGCCCTGGTGCCTACGAGCAGTACTTC
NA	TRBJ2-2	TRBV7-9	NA	CASSFGDFDTGELFF	TGTGCCAGCAGCTTTGGGGACTTCGACACCGGGGAGCTGTTTTTT
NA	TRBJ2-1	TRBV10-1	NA	CASSGGLGRSHEQFF	TGCGCCAGCAGTGGGGGCCTCGGCCGGTCGCATGAGCAGTTCTTC
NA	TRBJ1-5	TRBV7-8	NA	CASSLESQTTRQPQHF	TGTGCCAGCAGCTTAGAGTCGCAGACAACCAGACAGCCCCAGCATTTT
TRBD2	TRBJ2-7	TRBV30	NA	CAWSAPPRLAVTYEQYF	TGTGCCTGGAGTGCCCCTCCTAGACTAGCGGTCACCTACGAGCAGTACTTC
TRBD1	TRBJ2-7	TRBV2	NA	CASGGSGGIYEQYF	TGTGCCAGCGGGGGGTCAGGGGGCATCTACGAGCAGTACTTC
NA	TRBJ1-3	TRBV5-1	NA	CASSLGGSSSGNTIYF	TGCGCCAGCAGCTTGGGAGGCTCAAGCTCTGGAAACACCATATATTTT
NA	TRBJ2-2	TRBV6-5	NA	CASSYAGTTGELFF	TGTGCCAGCAGTTACGCGGGGACCACCGGGGAGCTGTTTTTT
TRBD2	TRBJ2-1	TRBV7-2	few	CASSLGLGLAGGDNEQFF	TGTGCCAGCAGCTTAGGGTTGGGACTAGCGGGAGGGGACAATGAGCAGTTCTTC
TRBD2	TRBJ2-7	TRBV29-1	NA	CSVREYEQYF	TGCAGCGTGCGGGAGTACGAGCAGTACTTC
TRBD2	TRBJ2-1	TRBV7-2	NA	CASSFGLAGSNEQFF	TGTGCCAGCAGCTTTGGACTAGCGGGGTCCAATGAGCAGTTCTTC
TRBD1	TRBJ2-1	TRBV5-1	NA	CASSLFPGTGYEQFF	TGCGCCAGCAGCTTGTTTCCTGGGACAGGGTATGAGCAGTTCTTC
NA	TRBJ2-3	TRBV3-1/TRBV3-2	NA	CASSEDYGTDTQYF	TGTGCCAGCAGCGAAGACTATGGCACAGATACGCAGTATTTT
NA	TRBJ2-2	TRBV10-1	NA	CASSESNPGVAGELFF	TGCGCCAGCAGTGAGTCGAACCCGGGAGTCGCCGGGGAGCTGTTTTTT
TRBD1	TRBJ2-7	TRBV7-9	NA	CASSPGQAPYEQYF	TGTGCCAGCAGCCCGGGACAGGCACCCTACGAGCAGTACTTC
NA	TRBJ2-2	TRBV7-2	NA	CASQRGSGPDELFF	TGTGCCAGCCAACGGGGGAGCGGACCCGATGAGCTGTTTTTT
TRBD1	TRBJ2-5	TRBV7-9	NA	CASSFTGGETQYF	TGTGCCAGCAGCTTTACAGGGGGTGAGACCCAGTACTTC
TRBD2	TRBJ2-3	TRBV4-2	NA	CASSLSRLADTQYF	TGTGCCAGCAGCCTATCCCGACTAGCGGATACGCAGTATTTT
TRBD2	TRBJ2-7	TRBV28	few	CASSQRLAGFYEQYF	TGTGCCAGCAGTCAAAGACTAGCGGGCTTCTACGAGCAGTACTTC
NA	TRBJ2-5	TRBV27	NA	CASSFREKETQYF	TGTGCCAGCAGTTTCCGGGAGAAAGAGACCCAGTACTTC
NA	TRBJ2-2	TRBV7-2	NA	CASSLKGGVTGELFF	TGTGCCAGCAGCTTAAAAGGAGGGGTCACCGGGGAGCTGTTTTTT
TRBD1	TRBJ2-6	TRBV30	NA	CAWRGTGASGANVLTF	TGTGCCTGGAGAGGGACAGGAGCCTCTGGGGCCAACGTCCTGACTTTC
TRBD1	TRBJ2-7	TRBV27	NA	CASSLTGVRYEQYF	TGTGCCAGCAGCCTGACAGGGGTTCGATACGAGCAGTACTTC
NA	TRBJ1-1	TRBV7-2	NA	CASSLEGGNTEAFF	TGTGCCAGCAGCTTAGAAGGGGGGAACACTGAAGCTTTCTTT
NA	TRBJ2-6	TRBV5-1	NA	CASSRGLDGANVLTF	TGCGCCAGCAGCAGGGGATTGGATGGGGCCAACGTCCTGACTTTC
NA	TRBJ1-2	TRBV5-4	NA	CASSLTGLAANYGYTF	TGTGCCAGCAGCTTGACAGGGCTTGCGGCTAACTATGGCTACACCTTC
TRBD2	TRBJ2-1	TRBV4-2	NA	CASSQVPGLALNEQFF	TGTGCCAGCAGCCAGGTGCCGGGACTAGCGCTGAATGAGCAGTTCTTC
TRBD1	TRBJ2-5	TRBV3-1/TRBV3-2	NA	CASRRGQGNQETQYF	TGTGCCAGCAGGAGGGGACAGGGGAACCAAGAGACCCAGTACTTC
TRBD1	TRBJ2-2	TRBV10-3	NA	CAIGQGADTGELFF	TGTGCCATCGGCCAGGGGGCGGACACCGGGGAGCTGTTTTTT
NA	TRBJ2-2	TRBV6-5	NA	CASSSYRGGTGELFF	TGTGCCAGCAGCTCCTATAGGGGGGGCACCGGGGAGCTGTTTTTT
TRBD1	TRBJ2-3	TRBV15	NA	CATKRGLDTQYF	TGTGCCACCAAGAGGGGGCTCGATACGCAGTATTTT
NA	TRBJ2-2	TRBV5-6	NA	CASSHLRVSGTGELFF	TGTGCCAGCAGCCACTTACGGGTCTCAGGGACCGGGGAGCTGTTTTTT
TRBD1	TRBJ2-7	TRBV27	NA	CASTQLGTGSYEQYF	TGTGCCAGCACCCAGCTCGGGACAGGCTCCTACGAGCAGTACTTC
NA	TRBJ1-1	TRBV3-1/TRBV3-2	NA	CASSQVSVLRDTEAFF	TGTGCCAGCAGCCAAGTGAGCGTTCTTCGGGACACTGAAGCTTTCTTT
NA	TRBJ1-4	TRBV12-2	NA	CASRLKPDRSSGKLFF	TGTGCAAGTCGCCTGAAGCCTGACAGGTCATCTGGGAAACTGTTTTTT
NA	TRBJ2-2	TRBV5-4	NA	CASSSMSGNTGELFF	TGTGCCAGCAGCTCCATGAGCGGAAACACCGGGGAGCTGTTTTTT
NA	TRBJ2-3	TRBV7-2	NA	CASSTRQITDTQYF	TGTGCCAGCAGCACGCGACAGATCACAGATACGCAGTATTTT
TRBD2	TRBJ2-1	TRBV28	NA	CASSLGTSDNEQFF	TGTGCCAGCAGTTTGGGGACTAGTGACAATGAGCAGTTCTTC
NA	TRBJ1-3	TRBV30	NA	CAWTSTGNTIYF	TGTGCCTGGACGTCTACTGGAAACACCATATATTTT
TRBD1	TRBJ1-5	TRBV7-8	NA	CASSPTRGGTGAMSNQPQHF	TGTGCCAGCAGCCCCACCCGGGGCGGGACAGGGGCTATGAGCAATCAGCCCCAGCATTTT
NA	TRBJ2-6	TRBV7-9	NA	CASSAAGANVLTF	TGTGCCAGCAGCGCGGCTGGGGCCAACGTCCTGACTTTC
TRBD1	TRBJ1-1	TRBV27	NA	CASSLSQSGTVVAFF	TGTGCCAGCAGTTTATCCCAATCCGGGACAGTGGTGGCTTTCTTT
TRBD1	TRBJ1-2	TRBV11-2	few	CASSLRTSGTGNYGYTF	TGTGCCAGCAGCTTGAGGACGTCCGGGACAGGGAACTATGGCTACACCTTC
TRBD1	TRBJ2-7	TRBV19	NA	CASSPQGAYEQYF	TGTGCCAGCTCCCCCCAGGGGGCCTACGAGCAGTACTTC
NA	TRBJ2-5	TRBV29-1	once	CSVAPDYSPETQYF	TGCAGCGTTGCCCCGGACTACAGTCCAGAGACCCAGTACTTC
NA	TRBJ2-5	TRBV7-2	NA	CASRDPGLEETQYF	TGTGCCAGCAGGGATCCGGGACTCGAAGAGACCCAGTACTTC
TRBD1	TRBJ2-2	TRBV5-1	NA	CASSPWVSGTGNTGELFF	TGCGCCAGCAGCCCGTGGGTATCCGGGACAGGAAACACCGGGGAGCTGTTTTTT